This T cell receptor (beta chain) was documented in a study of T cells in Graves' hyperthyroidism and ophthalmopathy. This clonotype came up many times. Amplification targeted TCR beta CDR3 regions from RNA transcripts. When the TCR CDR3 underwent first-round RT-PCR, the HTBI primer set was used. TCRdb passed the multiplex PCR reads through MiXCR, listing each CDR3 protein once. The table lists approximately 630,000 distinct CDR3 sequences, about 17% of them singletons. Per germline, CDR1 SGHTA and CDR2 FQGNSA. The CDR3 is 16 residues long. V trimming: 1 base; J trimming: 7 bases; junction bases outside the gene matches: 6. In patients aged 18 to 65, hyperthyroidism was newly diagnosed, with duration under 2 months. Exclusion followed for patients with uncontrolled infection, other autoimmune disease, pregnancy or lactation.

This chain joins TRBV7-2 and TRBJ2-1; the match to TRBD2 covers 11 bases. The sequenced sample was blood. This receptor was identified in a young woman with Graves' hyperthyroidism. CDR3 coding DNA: TGTGCCAGCAGCTTAGGACTAGCGGGAACGAGGAATGAGCAGTTCTTC. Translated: CASSLGLAGTRNEQFF.